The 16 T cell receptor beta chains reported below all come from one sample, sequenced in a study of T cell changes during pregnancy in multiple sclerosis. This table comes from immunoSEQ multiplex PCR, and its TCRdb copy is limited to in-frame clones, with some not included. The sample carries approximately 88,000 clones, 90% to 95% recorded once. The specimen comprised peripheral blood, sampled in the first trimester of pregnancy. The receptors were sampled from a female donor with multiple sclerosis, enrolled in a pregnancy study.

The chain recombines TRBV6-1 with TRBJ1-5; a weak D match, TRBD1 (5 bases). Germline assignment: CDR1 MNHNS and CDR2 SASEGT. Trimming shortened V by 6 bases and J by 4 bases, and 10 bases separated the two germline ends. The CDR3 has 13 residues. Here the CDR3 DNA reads TGTGCCAGCAGAGAGACAGTAAATCAGCCCCAGCATTTT. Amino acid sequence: CASRETVNQPQHF.

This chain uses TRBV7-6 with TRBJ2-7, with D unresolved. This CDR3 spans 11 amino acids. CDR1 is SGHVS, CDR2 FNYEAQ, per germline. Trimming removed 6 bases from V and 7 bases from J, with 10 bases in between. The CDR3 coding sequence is TGTGCCAGCAGTAAAGCCGGGGAGCAGTACTTC. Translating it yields CASSKAGEQYF.

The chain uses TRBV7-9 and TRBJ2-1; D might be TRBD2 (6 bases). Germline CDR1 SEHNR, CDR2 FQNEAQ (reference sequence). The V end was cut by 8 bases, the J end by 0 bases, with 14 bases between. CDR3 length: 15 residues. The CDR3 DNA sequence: TGTGCCAGCCTCGATAGCGGAAACTCCTACAATGAGCAGTTCTTC. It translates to CASLDSGNSYNEQFF.

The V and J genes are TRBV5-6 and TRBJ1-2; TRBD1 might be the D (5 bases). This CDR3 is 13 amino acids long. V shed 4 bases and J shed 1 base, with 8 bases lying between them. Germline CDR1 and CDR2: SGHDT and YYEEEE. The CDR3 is CASSRGGNYGYTF. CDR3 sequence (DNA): TGTGCCAGCAGCCGGGGGGGTAACTATGGCTACACCTTC.

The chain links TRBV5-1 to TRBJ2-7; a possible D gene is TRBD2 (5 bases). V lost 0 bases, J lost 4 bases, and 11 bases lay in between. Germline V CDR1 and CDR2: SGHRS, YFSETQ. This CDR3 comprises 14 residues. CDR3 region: CASSLGGPEYEQYF. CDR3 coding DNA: TGCGCCAGCAGCTTGGGAGGGCCGGAGTACGAGCAGTACTTC. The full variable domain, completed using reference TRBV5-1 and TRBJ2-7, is KAGVTQTPRYLIKTRGQQVTLSCSPISGHRSVSWYQQTPGQGLQFLFEYFSETQRNKGNFPGRFSGRQFSNSRSEMNVSTLELGDSALYLCASSLGGPEYEQYFGPGTRLTVT.

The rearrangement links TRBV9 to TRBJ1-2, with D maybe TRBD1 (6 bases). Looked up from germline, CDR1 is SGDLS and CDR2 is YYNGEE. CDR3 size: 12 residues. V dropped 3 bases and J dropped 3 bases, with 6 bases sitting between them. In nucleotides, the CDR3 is TGTGCCAGCAGCGAGGGGGACTATGGCTACACCTTC. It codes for CASSEGDYGYTF. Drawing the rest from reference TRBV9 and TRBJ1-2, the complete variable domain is DSGVTQTPKHLITATGQRVTLRCSPRSGDLSVYWYQQSLDQGLQFLIQYYNGEERAKGNILERFSAQQFPDLHSELNLSSLELGDSALYFCASSEGDYGYTFGSGTRLTVV.

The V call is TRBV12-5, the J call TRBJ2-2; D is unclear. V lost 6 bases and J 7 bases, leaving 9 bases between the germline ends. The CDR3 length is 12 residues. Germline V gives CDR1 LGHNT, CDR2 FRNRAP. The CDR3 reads CASGPTYGELFF. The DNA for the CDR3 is TGTGCTAGTGGCCCGACATACGGGGAGCTGTTTTTT.

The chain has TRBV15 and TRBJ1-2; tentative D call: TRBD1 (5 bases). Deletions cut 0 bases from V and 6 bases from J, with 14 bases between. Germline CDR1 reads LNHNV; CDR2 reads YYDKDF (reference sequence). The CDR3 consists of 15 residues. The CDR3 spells CATSRDPGRVNGYTF. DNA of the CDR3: TGTGCCACCAGCAGAGATCCGGGCAGGGTGAATGGCTACACCTTC. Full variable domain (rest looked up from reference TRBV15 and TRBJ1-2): DAMVIQNPRYQVTQFGKPVTLSCSQTLNHNVMYWYQQKSSQAPKLLFHYYDKDFNNEADTPDNFQSRRPNTSFCFLDIRSPGLGDTAMYLCATSRDPGRVNGYTFGSGTRLTVV.

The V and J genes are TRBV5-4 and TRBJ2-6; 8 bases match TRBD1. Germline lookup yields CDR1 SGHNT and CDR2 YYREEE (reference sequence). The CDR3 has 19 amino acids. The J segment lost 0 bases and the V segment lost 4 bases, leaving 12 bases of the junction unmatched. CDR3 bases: TGTGCCAGCAGCCAAATCACGACAGGGGATAACTCTGGGGCCAACGTCCTGACTTTC. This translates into CASSQITTGDNSGANVLTF.

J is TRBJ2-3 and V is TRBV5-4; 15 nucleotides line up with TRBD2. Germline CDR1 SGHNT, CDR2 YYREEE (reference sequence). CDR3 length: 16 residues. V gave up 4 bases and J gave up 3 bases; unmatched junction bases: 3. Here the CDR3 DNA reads TGTGCCAGCAGCAAGGGACTAGCGGGGGGAACAGATACGCAGTATTTT. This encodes CASSKGLAGGTDTQYF.

The CDR3 region has the DNA TGTGCCAGCAGCCCCCCCCGACAGGGCAACACCTTC. It translates to CASSPPRQGNTF. The V call is TRBV7-2, the J call TRBJ1-2, with 7 positions matching TRBD1. The J segment lost 12 bases and the V segment lost 5 bases, leaving 9 bases of the junction unmatched. Germline V lookup: CDR1 SGHTA, CDR2 FQGNSA. The CDR3 consists of 12 residues.

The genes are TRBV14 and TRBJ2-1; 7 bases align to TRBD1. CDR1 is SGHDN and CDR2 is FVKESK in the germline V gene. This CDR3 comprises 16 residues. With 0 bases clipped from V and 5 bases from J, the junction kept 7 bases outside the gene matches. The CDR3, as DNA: TGTGCCAGCAGCCAAGATCGCAGGGACAGAAACAATGAGCAGTTCTTC. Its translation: CASSQDRRDRNNEQFF.

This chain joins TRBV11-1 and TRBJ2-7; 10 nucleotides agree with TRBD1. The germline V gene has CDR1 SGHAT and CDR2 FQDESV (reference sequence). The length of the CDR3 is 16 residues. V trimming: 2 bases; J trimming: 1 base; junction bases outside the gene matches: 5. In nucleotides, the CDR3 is TGTGCCAGCAGCTTAAGCGGACAGGGGGTGTCCTACGAGCAGTACTTC. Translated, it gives CASSLSGQGVSYEQYF.

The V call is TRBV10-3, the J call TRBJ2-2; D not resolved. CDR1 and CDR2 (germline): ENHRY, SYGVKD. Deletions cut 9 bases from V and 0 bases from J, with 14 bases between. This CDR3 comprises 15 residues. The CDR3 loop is CAILGANSNTGELFF. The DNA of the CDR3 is TGTGCCATACTGGGCGCAAATTCGAACACCGGGGAGCTGTTTTTT.

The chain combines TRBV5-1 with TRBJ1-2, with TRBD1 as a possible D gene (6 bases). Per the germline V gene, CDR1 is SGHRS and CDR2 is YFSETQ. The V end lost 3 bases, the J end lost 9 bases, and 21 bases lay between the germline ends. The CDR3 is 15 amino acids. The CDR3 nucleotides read TGCGCCAGCAGCTCTGGGGGCGGATCTATGGTGAGCTACACCTTC. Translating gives CASSSGGGSMVSYTF.

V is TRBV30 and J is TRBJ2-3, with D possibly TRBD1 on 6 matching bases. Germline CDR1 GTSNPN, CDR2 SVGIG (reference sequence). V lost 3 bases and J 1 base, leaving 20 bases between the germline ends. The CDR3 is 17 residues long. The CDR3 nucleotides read TGTGCCTGGAGGCAGGGATACAGGGCCCTGGGCACAGATACGCAGTATTTT. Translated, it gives CAWRQGYRALGTDTQYF.